This T cell receptor (beta chain) was sequenced during a study of vaccination and CD4 T cells after COVID-19. Across the study: The interval from dose two to post-vaccine sampling had a median of about 72 days, and it ranged from 14 to 241. Control cultures, each given a CEFX pool, an HIV-1 Nef pool, or no peptide, were included.

Sequencing of cultured CD4+ T cell DNA used the Oncomine TCR Beta short-read assay. TCRdb itself ran the PCR reads through MiXCR, one entry per CDR3 protein. This sample yields roughly 14,000 distinct CDR3 sequences, of which approximately 30% are seen a single time; 10% to 13% belongs to the top ten. CDR3 length equals 21 residues. V was shortened by 6 bases and J by 0 bases, with 30 bases between the two germline ends. Germline V CDR1 and CDR2: MNHEY, SMNVEV (reference sequence). Noted treatment: 10-day PBMC culture with coronavirus spike peptide pools or control peptides (ViraFEST assay). With regard to this clonotype: Antigen specificity is unknown.

The chain couples TRBV27 to TRBJ2-4, with D possibly TRBD2 on 7 matching bases. This receptor was taken from a human donor who had recovered from COVID-19. The sample in question was CD4+ T cells from blood, cultured in vitro, obtained after SARS-CoV-2 vaccination. The CDR3 sequence is CASRPGLGRGLSKLAKNIQYF. CDR3 DNA sequence: TGTGCCAGCAGACCCGGACTGGGGCGGGGGCTATCCAAGCTAGCCAAAAACATTCAGTACTTC.